This T cell receptor beta chain was sequenced during a study of Ad26.COV2.S vaccination and SARS-CoV-2 variants. Looking at the study overall: Intramuscularly, Ad26.COV2.S was given either once or twice, 56 days apart.

The treatment here: some 19 received Ad26.COV2.S at low or high dose, single or two shots; five or six received placebo; per-sample allocation not given. It was on day 63 after the first vaccine or placebo injection that samples were taken. Adults aged 18-55 years in Boston included the donor. This CDR3 contains 13 residues. Between the trimmed V and J ends, which lost 3 bases and 6 bases, there was a span of 8 bases. Study-wide points: Vaccine and placebo recipients had comparable breadth of non-spike TCRs.

The table came from immunoSEQ multiplex PCR; TCRdb's copy has only in-frame clones and leaves some out. Here the sample spans fewer than 600,000 clones, 80% to 90% being singletons. To note about this clone: The antigen is unknown.

V is TRBV12-3 or TRBV12-4 and J is TRBJ2-2, with D possibly being TRBD1 or TRBD2 (6 bases each). The sample here was peripheral blood, taken in a trial of Ad26.COV2.S vaccine versus placebo. The source of this sequence is a person between 18 and 65 years old who received the Ad26.COV2.S COVID-19 vaccine or a placebo. CDR3 DNA sequence: TGTGCCAGCAGTTTTGGGGGGCCCGGGGAGCTGTTTTTT. Residues: CASSFGGPGELFF.